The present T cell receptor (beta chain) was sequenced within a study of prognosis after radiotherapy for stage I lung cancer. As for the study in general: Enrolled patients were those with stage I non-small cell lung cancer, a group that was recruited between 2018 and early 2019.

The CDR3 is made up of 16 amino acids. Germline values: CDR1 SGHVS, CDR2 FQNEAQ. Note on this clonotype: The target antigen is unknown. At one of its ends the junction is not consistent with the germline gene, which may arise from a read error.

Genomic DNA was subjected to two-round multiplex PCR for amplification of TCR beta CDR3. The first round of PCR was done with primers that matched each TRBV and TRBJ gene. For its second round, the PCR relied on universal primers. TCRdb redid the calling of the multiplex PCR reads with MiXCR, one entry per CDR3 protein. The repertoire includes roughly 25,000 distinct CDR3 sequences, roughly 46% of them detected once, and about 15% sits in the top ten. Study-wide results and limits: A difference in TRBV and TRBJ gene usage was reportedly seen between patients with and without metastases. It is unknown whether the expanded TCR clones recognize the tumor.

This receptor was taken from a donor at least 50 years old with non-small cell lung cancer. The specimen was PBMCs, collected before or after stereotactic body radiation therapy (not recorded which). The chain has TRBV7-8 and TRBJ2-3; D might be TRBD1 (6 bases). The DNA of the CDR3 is TGTGCCAGCAGCCCTTCTTCGCAGGGGATCGGGGATACGCAATATTTT. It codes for CASSPSSQGIGDTQYF.